This T cell receptor (beta chain) was obtained from a study of blood T cells in healthy people across ages. Then a second PCR, running roughly 6 to 12 cycles, was carried out with a sample-barcoded 5' primer and a J-beta primer mix. TCRdb called the 5' RACE reads again in MiXCR, with one record for every CDR3 protein. The table includes hundreds of thousands of distinct CDR3 sequences, 56% detected once. V shed 5 bases and J 4 bases; nucleotides not matched to a gene: 9. Looked up from germline, CDR1 is SGHVS and CDR2 is FQNEAQ. This CDR3 comprises 17 residues. This clonotype was obtained from a man aged 35 to 55 in good health. The chain combines TRBV7-8 with TRBJ2-1, with 12 bases lining up with TRBD2. Sequenced material: blood. DNA of the CDR3: TGTGCCAGCAGCCTAAGGACTAGCGGGACGGTTTACAATGAGCAGTTCTTC. This gives the protein CASSLRTSGTVYNEQFF.